This T cell receptor (beta chain) was sequenced for a study of cytomegalovirus exposure and HLA in healthy donors. The PCR had 60 Vbeta and 13 Jbeta primers. The table came from immunoSEQ multiplex PCR; TCRdb's copy has only in-frame clones and leaves some out. The repertoire holds some 150,000 clones, with roughly 70% as singletons. This CDR3 has 15 residues. Germline loops: CDR1 SGHTA, CDR2 FQGNSA. Points from the study as a whole: Reports credit the classifier with highly specific, highly sensitive diagnosis of cytomegalovirus status. Listed as cytomegalovirus-associated were more than 150 TCR beta chains. Most CMV-associated TCR beta chains appeared HLA-restricted in a later analysis.

In the case of this clone: Its antigen is unknown. One end of the junction does not line up with germline, which may come from a read error.

Sequenced material: PBMCs. This sequence originates from a woman aged 60-75 years in good health and CMV-seropositive. The J gene is TRBJ2-1, the V gene TRBV7-2; TRBD2 matches at 11 bases. The CDR3 DNA follows: TGTGCCAGCAGTCAATTAGCGGGAGGGTACAGTGAGCAGTTCTTC. Protein sequence: CASSQLAGGYSEQFF. Looking up the rest from reference TRBV7-2 and TRBJ2-1 gives the full variable domain: GAGVSQSPSNKVTEKGKDVELRCDPISGHTALYWYRQSLGQGLEFLIYFQGNSAPDKSGLPSDRFSAERTGGSVSTLTIQRTQQEDSAVYLCASSQLAGGYSEQFFGPGTRLTVL.